Here is one T cell receptor (beta chain) with its context. The V and J ends lost 0 bases and 3 bases, in that order; junction bases with no gene match: 8. Germline assignment: CDR1 SGHAT and CDR2 FQNNGV. The CDR3 loop spans 18 amino acids. TCRdb passed the RT-PCR reads through MiXCR, listing each CDR3 protein once. The table lists approximately 720,000 distinct CDR3 sequences, 12% to 15% of them singletons. The J gene is TRBJ2-3, the V gene TRBV11-2; 11 bases fit TRBD2. The sample taken for sequencing was memory CD4+ T cells from blood. The sequence was collected from a female donor in good health, serving as a healthy control. The CDR3 spells CASSLEASGRTVTDTQYF. In nucleotides, the CDR3 is TGTGCCAGCAGCTTAGAAGCTAGCGGGAGGACGGTGACAGATACGCAGTATTTT.